This T cell receptor (beta chain) is drawn from a study of blood T cell repertoires in COVID-19 (TCRdb year 2020). Concerning the study at large: Samples from collaborators originated in the United States, Italy and Spain and spanned both the acute and convalescent phases of COVID-19. Where available, HLA class I and class II types were obtained from metadata supplied by the sample provider rather than from assay-based typing. The samples were drawn from the first 160 participants of the ongoing ImmuneRACE study and from 1,200 or so subjects provided by 6 global collaborators. Deeply sampled blood TCRbeta repertoires from subjects exposed to, actively infected with, or recovered from COVID-19 were included in the dataset. Nearly every sample came with metadata listing a de-identified subject ID, COVID-19 status, age in years and sex. The repertoires were released in a freely available public database meant as a resource for research on the immune response to SARS-CoV-2. The prospective study material was composed of cDNA or gDNA derived from T cells, B-cell-depleted T cells, or PBMCs.

TCRbeta CDR3 regions were amplified from genomic DNA by means of the immunoSEQ Assay, a bias-controlled multiplex PCR. For the original study's pipeline: The number of nucleated cells in each sample was estimated from the amplification of reference gene primers within the assay. To quantify the absolute abundance of each unique TCRbeta CDR3 rearrangement, sequence reads were collapsed and filtered. Productive Simpson clonality was computed per sample as the square root of Simpson's diversity index over productive rearrangements. The source is immuneACCESS, and TCRdb retained only in-frame sequences with V and J called. Part of the clones is not carried over; for the studies checked, unresolved V genes explain less than half of this, and the remainder is unexplained. The V and J calls and clone size are taken from that table; D and trimming were inferred from the DNA. A total of tens of thousands of clones appear in this sample, around 86% of them only once. The top ten hold 3.5% of the sample.

This clone was seen just once. The antigen this receptor binds is unknown. Within one base of it there is no much larger clone, and no base qualities were kept. Collaborating institutions collected whole blood in K2EDTA tubes following their own protocols. Collaborator samples were shipped for TCRbeta analysis as frozen whole blood, isolated PBMCs, or DNA extracted from either sample type. Study-wide findings and limitations: The quantity of clinical and demographic metadata differed by source and by participant and was supplied without curation.

CDR3 length: 15 amino acids, cysteine to phenylalanine. The kept DNA is CDR3 alone, 45 bases in frame from the first base. The junction carries 20 bases between V and J, which are trimmed by 8 bases and 5 bases respectively. Based on the germline V gene, the CDR1 and CDR2 sequences are MRHNA and SNTAGT. In this chain, TRBV6-4 is recombined with TRBJ2-3, and possibly TRBD2, on 6 matching bases. Material for sequencing was peripheral blood. The sequence was obtained from a woman of 80 years or more with acute or convalescent COVID-19. CDR3 reads: CASGPGPAGRDTQYF. The DNA sequence is TGTGCCAGCGGTCCGGGACCCGCGGGGAGAGATACGCAGTATTTT.